The 8 T cell receptor beta chains listed next were all sequenced from one sample in a study of T-cell memory formation after mild COVID-19. TCRdb itself ran the 5' RACE reads through MiXCR, one entry per CDR3 protein. The sample shows about 470,000 distinct CDR3 sequences, around 27% of them seen only once. The specimen was PBMCs or a T cell subset sorted from them (not recorded which). The source is an adult woman who had mild COVID-19 (a few samples of this study predate the infection). Cell type and time point are not known.

This clonotype was recorded a few times. The CDR3 coding sequence is TGTGCCACCAGTGATTTGGCACTGGCGGGAGGAAACACCGGGGAGCTGTTTTTT. It encodes CATSDLALAGGNTGELFF. The rearrangement joins TRBV24-1 to TRBJ2-2, with TRBD2 matching 8 bases. Germline lookup yields CDR1 KGHDR and CDR2 SFDVKD. CDR3 length: 18 residues. J was trimmed by 2 bases and V by 0 bases; bases with no gene match: 7.

This clonotype was seen more than once but under ten times. The chain couples TRBV6-1 to TRBJ1-2; D is uncertain. The CDR3 totals 14 residues. CDR1 is MNHNS and CDR2 is SASEGT in the germline V gene. Trimming took off 4 bases at V and 0 bases at J, with 9 bases between the two ends. CDR3 protein: CASSGSATNYGYTF. The CDR3 DNA reads TGTGCCAGCAGTGGGTCAGCGACTAACTATGGCTACACCTTC.

V gene TRBV28 combines with J gene TRBJ2-5; the match to TRBD1 covers 7 bases. This CDR3 spans 13 amino acids. Germline CDR1 reads MDHEN; CDR2 reads SYDVKM. The ends lost 10 bases at V and 2 bases at J; junction bases unmatched: 7. The CDR3 is CATTLGQQETQYF. The CDR3 coding sequence is TGTGCCACGACCCTGGGACAGCAAGAGACCCAGTACTTC.

This clonotype was picked up a small number of times. The chain combines TRBV29-1 with TRBJ2-7; 9 positions match TRBD1. CDR3 size: 15 residues. Germline lookup yields CDR1 SQVTM and CDR2 ANQGSEA. Trimming took 7 bases from V and 0 from J; bases not matched to a gene: 10. CDR3 DNA sequence: TGCAGCGCTCAAAGGGACAGGGCGAGCTCCTACGAGCAGTACTTC. The encoded protein is CSAQRDRASSYEQYF.

The chain has TRBV4-2 and TRBJ1-2; 7 bases align to TRBD1. The germline V gene has CDR1 LGHNA and CDR2 YNFKEQ. This CDR3 has 15 amino acids. V gave up 1 base and J gave up 6 bases; unmatched junction bases: 8. The CDR3 spells CASSQGQGEENGYTF. CDR3 DNA sequence: TGTGCCAGCAGCCAAGGGCAGGGGGAAGAAAATGGCTACACCTTC.

The V gene is TRBV20-1, the J gene TRBJ2-1; a weak D match, TRBD2 (5 bases). Per germline, CDR1 DFQATT and CDR2 SNEGSKA (reference sequence). V lost 4 bases and J lost 1, with 20 bases in between. This CDR3 is built from 17 residues. CDR3 loop: CSATQKEERLSYNEQFF. CDR3 in DNA: TGCAGTGCTACACAGAAGGAGGAAAGATTATCCTACAATGAGCAGTTCTTC.

This clonotype turned up a few times. This sequence joins TRBV30 and TRBJ1-2; D remains ambiguous. CDR1 and CDR2 (germline): GTSNPN, SVGIG (reference sequence). This CDR3 has 15 residues. V lost 2 bases to trimming and J lost 4 bases, with 17 bases between them. Here the CDR3 DNA reads TGTGCCTGGAGTCCCGTGAGGAAGGAGACCTATGGCTACACCTTC. Its translation: CAWSPVRKETYGYTF.

This clonotype has just a few counts. This chain uses TRBV6-2 or TRBV6-3 with TRBJ2-2, with no clear D. The CDR3 runs to 14 residues. V dropped 0 bases and J dropped 3 bases, with 5 bases sitting between them. The germline V gene encodes CDR1 MNHEY and CDR2 SVGEGT. The CDR3 here is CASSYSADTGELFF. CDR3 DNA: TGTGCCAGCAGTTACTCGGCTGACACCGGGGAGCTGTTTTTT.